These T cell receptor beta chains were read from a single sample in a study of blood T cell repertoires in COVID-19. The table came from immunoSEQ multiplex PCR; TCRdb's copy has only in-frame clones and leaves some out. The sample has some 160,000 clones, about 88% seen once. What was sequenced was peripheral blood. Receptor source: a man aged 45 to 65 who had recovered from COVID-19. Both conserved end residues are part of each CDR3. D genes are given only for firm matches. The size entry is marked missing in some rows and otherwise reads once, few, many or a size class.

j_call v_call d_call clone_size cdr3_nt cdr3_aa
TRBJ2-7 TRBV13 TRBD1 once TGTGCCAGCACACCCCCGGGGACAGGGGGCCACGAGCAGTACTTC CASTPPGTGGHEQYF
TRBJ2-5 TRBV27 TRBD1 - TGTGCCAGCAGTTTAAGGACAGGGGGCACGGAGACCCAGTACTTC CASSLRTGGTETQYF
TRBJ1-4 TRBV2 TRBD1 - TGTGCCAGCAAAACTAGATCCCGGGGACAGCTCAATGAAAAACTGTTTTTT CASKTRSRGQLNEKLFF
TRBJ1-2 TRBV9 - - TGTGCCAGCAGCGTAGATGGGGCGGGGGCCTTAGGCTACACCTTC CASSVDGAGALGYTF
TRBJ2-5 TRBV5-1 TRBD1 - TGCGCCAGCAGCACCACTCGACAGGGACGAGAGACCCAGTACTTC CASSTTRQGRETQYF
TRBJ1-6 TRBV9 TRBD1 - TGTGCCAGCAGCGTAGGGGGGGACAGCTATAATTCACCCCTCCACTTT CASSVGGDSYNSPLHF
TRBJ1-5 TRBV28 TRBD1 - TGTGCCAGCAGATCTTCACAGGGGGCTGGTCAGCCCCAGCATTTT CASRSSQGAGQPQHF
TRBJ2-3 TRBV7-9 TRBD2 - TGTGCCAGCAGCTCCCGGGAGGCGGATACGCAGTATTTT CASSSREADTQYF
TRBJ2-2 TRBV10-3 - - TGTGCCATCACAGCGCCGAACACCGGGGAGCTGTTTTTT CAITAPNTGELFF
TRBJ1-3 TRBV6-5 TRBD1 - TGTGCCAGCATCGAAGTTAGGGGGCGCGTACACACCATATATTTT CASIEVRGRVHTIYF
TRBJ1-5 TRBV7-2 - - TGTGCCAGCAGCCCGACAGCTAATCAGCCCCAGCATTTT CASSPTANQPQHF
TRBJ2-3 TRBV27 - - TGTGCCAGCAGTTTATCAGCCCCATTCGCGGGGGCCACAGATACGCAGTATTTT CASSLSAPFAGATDTQYF
TRBJ2-3 TRBV28 TRBD2 - TGTGCCAGCAGTTCCCTTGGACTAGCGGGGGGACCCACAGATACGCAGTATTTT CASSSLGLAGGPTDTQYF
TRBJ2-7 TRBV19 TRBD1 - TGTGCCAGTAGTTCGGGACAGGGGATATACGAGCAGTACTTC CASSSGQGIYEQYF
TRBJ1-5 TRBV9 - - TGTGCCAGCAGCCCGGGAGGGACGAGCAATCAGCCCCAGCATTTT CASSPGGTSNQPQHF